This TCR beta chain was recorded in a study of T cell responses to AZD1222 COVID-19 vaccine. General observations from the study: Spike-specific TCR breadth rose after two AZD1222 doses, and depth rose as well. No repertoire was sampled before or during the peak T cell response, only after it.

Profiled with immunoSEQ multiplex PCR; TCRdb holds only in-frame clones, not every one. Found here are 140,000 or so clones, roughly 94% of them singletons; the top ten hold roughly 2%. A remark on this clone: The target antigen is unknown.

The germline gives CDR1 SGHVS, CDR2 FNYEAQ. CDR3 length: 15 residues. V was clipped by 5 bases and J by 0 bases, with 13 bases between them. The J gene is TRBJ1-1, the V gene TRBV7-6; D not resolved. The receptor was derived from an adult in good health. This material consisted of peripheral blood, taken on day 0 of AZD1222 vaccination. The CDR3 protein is CASSPGRPMNTEAFF. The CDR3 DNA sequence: TGTGCCAGCAGCCCCGGACGGCCTATGAACACTGAAGCTTTCTTT.